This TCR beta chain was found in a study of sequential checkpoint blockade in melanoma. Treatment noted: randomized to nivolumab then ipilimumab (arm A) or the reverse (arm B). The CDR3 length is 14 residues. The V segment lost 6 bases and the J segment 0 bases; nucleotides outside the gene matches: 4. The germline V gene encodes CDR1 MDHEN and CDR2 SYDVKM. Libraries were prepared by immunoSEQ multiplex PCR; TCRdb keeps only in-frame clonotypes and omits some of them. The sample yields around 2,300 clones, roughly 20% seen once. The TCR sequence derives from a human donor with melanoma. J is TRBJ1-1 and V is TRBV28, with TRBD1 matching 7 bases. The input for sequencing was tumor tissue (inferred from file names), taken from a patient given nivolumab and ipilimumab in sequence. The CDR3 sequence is CASSTGALNTEAFF. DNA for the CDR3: TGTGCCAGCAGCACAGGGGCCCTGAACACTGAAGCTTTCTTT.